The 7 T cell receptor beta chains reported below all come from one sample, sequenced in a study of blood T cell repertoires in COVID-19. The data were produced by immunoSEQ multiplex PCR, yet TCRdb's version contains in-frame clones alone and is incomplete. The sample lists 450,000 to 600,000 clones, about 90% seen once, with 0.7% in the top ten. Sequencing input: PBMCs or T cells enriched from blood (not recorded which). Receptor source: a woman aged 18 to 35 who had recovered from COVID-19.

CDR3 loop: CASTQLILTWECYGYTF. The CDR3 DNA is TGTGCCAGCACCCAATTGATCCTTACGTGGGAGTGTTATGGCTACACCTTC. V and J are TRBV5-8 and TRBJ1-2; no definite D call. The length of the CDR3 is 17 residues. The V end lost 6 bases, the J end lost 5 bases, and 26 bases lay between the germline ends. Germline values: CDR1 SGHTS, CDR2 YDEGEE.

The chain recombines TRBV5-4 with TRBJ2-7; 7 bases are a match to TRBD2. V shed 5 bases and J 4 bases; nucleotides not matched to a gene: 3. The CDR3 is made up of 12 amino acids. CDR1 and CDR2 from the germline V gene are SGHNT and YYREEE (reference sequence). The chain's CDR3 is CASSGGGYEQYF. In DNA, the CDR3 is TGTGCCAGCAGTGGCGGGGGATACGAGCAGTACTTC. The full variable domain, with the rest looked up from reference TRBV5-4 and TRBJ2-7, is ETGVTQSPTHLIKTRGQQVTLRCSSQSGHNTVSWYQQALGQGPQFIFQYYREEENGRGNFPPRFSGLQFPNYSSELNVNALELDDSALYLCASSGGGYEQYFGPGTRLTVT.

This rearrangement joins TRBV5-6 to TRBJ1-4, with D tentatively TRBD1 (5 bases). The CDR3 runs 14 residues. The germline V and J ends were trimmed by 0 bases and 5 bases, with 8 bases remaining between them. Germline CDR1 and CDR2: SGHDT and YYEEEE. The chain's CDR3 is CASSLGQRNEKLFF. The CDR3 nucleotides read TGTGCCAGCAGCTTGGGACAGCGAAATGAAAAACTGTTTTTT.

The genes are TRBV28 and TRBJ2-4, with TRBD1 identical over 8 bases. V dropped 4 bases and J dropped 3; count of bases not matched to a gene: 11. CDR1 and CDR2 (germline): MDHEN, SYDVKM. The CDR3 length is 17 residues. DNA for the CDR3: TGTGCCAGCAGTTCCCCCGAGCAGGGGGCCGGCAAAAACATTCAGTACTTC. This sequence encodes CASSSPEQGAGKNIQYF.

The chain recombines TRBV5-1 with TRBJ2-3; the match to TRBD2 covers 7 bases. The CDR3 consists of 16 residues. J gave up 3 bases and V 1 base, and 8 bases lay outside the gene matches. Germline CDR1 is SGHRS and CDR2 is YFSETQ. This CDR3 reads CASSLNAGEGTDTQYF. The CDR3 coding sequence is TGCGCCAGCAGCTTGAACGCGGGGGAGGGGACAGATACGCAGTATTTT.

The rearrangement uses TRBV5-1 and TRBJ1-1; D unresolved. Germline assignment: CDR1 SGHRS and CDR2 YFSETQ. V lost 1 base to trimming and J lost 1 base, with 11 bases between them. The CDR3 contains 15 residues. DNA of the CDR3: TGCGCCAGCAGCTTGAGGGAGGCAGGGAACACTGAAGCTTTCTTT. This sequence encodes CASSLREAGNTEAFF. Full variable domain (remainder filled in from reference TRBV5-1 and TRBJ1-1): KAGVTQTPRYLIKTRGQQVTLSCSPISGHRSVSWYQQTPGQGLQFLFEYFSETQRNKGNFPGRFSGRQFSNSRSEMNVSTLELGDSALYLCASSLREAGNTEAFFGQGTRLTVV.

The rearrangement links TRBV5-1 to TRBJ2-2, with D perhaps matching TRBD2 (6 bases). V was shortened by 5 bases and J by 3 bases, with 14 bases between the two germline ends. The CDR3 is 15 amino acids. CDR1 SGHRS and CDR2 YFSETQ come from the germline V gene. The CDR3 sequence is CASSPSGGDTGELFF. CDR3 DNA sequence: TGCGCCAGCAGTCCCTCAGGAGGGGACACCGGGGAGCTGTTTTTT.